A single sample gave rise to the 7 T cell receptor beta chains below, sequenced in a study of T cell responses to AZD1222 COVID-19 vaccine. Data came from immunoSEQ multiplex PCR; TCRdb stores just in-frame clones and leaves some out. The sample records tens of thousands of clones, roughly 90% being singletons. The sequenced sample was peripheral blood, obtained on day 0 of AZD1222 vaccination. These receptors came from an adult in good health.

The chain recombines TRBV7-3 with TRBJ2-1, with 7 bases lining up with TRBD2. Per the germline V gene, CDR1 is SGHTA and CDR2 is FQGTGA. The CDR3 is made up of 14 amino acids. V lost 4 bases to trimming and J lost 8 bases; unmatched junction nucleotides: 8. Here the CDR3 reads CASSSPSGRHEQFF. The DNA of the CDR3 is TGTGCCAGCAGCTCCCCGTCCGGGAGGCATGAGCAGTTCTTC.

The rearrangement uses TRBV15 and TRBJ2-3; D unresolved. Per germline, CDR1 LNHNV and CDR2 YYDKDF (reference sequence). The CDR3 sequence is 14 residues long. Trimming cost V 0 bases and J 4 bases, with 8 bases left between them. CDR3 DNA sequence: TGTGCCACCAGCAGAGATAATAACGCAGATACGCAGTATTTT. This sequence encodes CATSRDNNADTQYF.

The rearrangement uses TRBV28 and TRBJ1-1, with no clear D. This CDR3 contains 11 residues. CDR1 and CDR2 from the germline V gene are MDHEN and SYDVKM. V was clipped by 5 bases and J by 8 bases, with 9 bases between them. Here the CDR3 DNA reads TGTGCCAGCAGTATGGACTTCGAAGCTTTCTTT. This gives the protein CASSMDFEAFF.

The chain links TRBV7-2 to TRBJ2-7; D is undetermined. CDR3 size: 14 residues. The V gene lost 4 bases and the J gene lost 0 bases, with 10 bases spanning the gap. Germline assignment: CDR1 SGHTA and CDR2 FQGNSA. As DNA, the CDR3 is TGTGCCAGCAGCTCTCGATCGAACTCCTACGAGCAGTACTTC. Encoded protein: CASSSRSNSYEQYF.

Details on this clone: Other DNA sequences in the sample encode the same CDR3. The V call is TRBV5-1, the J call TRBJ2-5, with 7 positions matching TRBD1. This CDR3 comprises 14 residues. Germline V lookup: CDR1 SGHRS, CDR2 YFSETQ. V shed 2 bases and J 0 bases; nucleotides not matched to a gene: 1. The CDR3 DNA reads as TGCGCCAGCAGCTTTCAGGGGGACCAAGAGACCCAGTACTTC. Amino acid sequence: CASSFQGDQETQYF.

This clone came up a few times. This chain uses TRBV25-1 with TRBJ1-2, with 8 bases lining up with TRBD1. This CDR3 spans 15 amino acids. Trimming took 0 bases from V and 8 from J; bases not matched to a gene: 8. CDR1 is MGHDK, CDR2 SYGVNS, per germline. CDR3 in amino acids: CASSEYITGGKGYTF. CDR3 DNA sequence: TGTGCCAGCAGTGAATATATAACAGGGGGAAAGGGCTACACCTTC.

As concerns this clone: Other nucleotide sequences in the sample specify the same CDR3. The J gene is TRBJ2-1, the V gene TRBV19; D is perhaps TRBD1 or TRBD2 (5 bases each). CDR3 length equals 15 residues. Germline V gives CDR1 LNHDA, CDR2 SQIVND (reference sequence). Trimming shortened V by 5 bases and J by 3 bases, and 14 bases separated the two germline ends. CDR3 sequence (DNA): TGTGCCAGTAGTCTGGGGGATGGGAGCTACAATGAGCAGTTCTTC. Its protein product is CASSLGDGSYNEQFF.